The 5 T cell receptor beta chains given below trace back to one sample, sequenced in a study of blood T cells in healthy people across ages. Sample-barcoded 5' priming and a J-beta primer mix drove a second PCR of roughly 6 to 12 cycles. TCRdb re-called the 5' RACE reads through MiXCR, storing one row per CDR3 protein. Of approximately 900,000 distinct CDR3 sequences in the sample, roughly 29% were seen once. The sample also formed part of further work on T cells of mothers and their children.

The sequencing input was blood. All receptors derive from a woman between 40 and 55 years old in good health.

The chain employs TRBV7-2 and TRBJ1-1, with a weak D call TRBD1 (5 bases). V lost 5 bases and J 5 bases, leaving 21 bases between the germline ends. Germline CDR1 reads SGHTA; CDR2 reads FQGNSA. The CDR3 is made up of 16 amino acids. DNA for the CDR3: TGTGCCAGCAGCCCAGAGGGGAGAGGGGTGGGGACTGAAGCTTTCTTT. As protein: CASSPEGRGVGTEAFF.

In its sample, this clonotype was seen a few times. The rearrangement links TRBV14 to TRBJ1-4; 7 bases are shared with TRBD1. This CDR3 has 15 residues. The ends lost 5 bases at V and 3 bases at J; junction bases unmatched: 6. Germline assignment: CDR1 SGHDN and CDR2 FVKESK. The CDR3 region has the DNA TGTGCCAGCAGCGGACACAGGGGACCTAATGAAAAACTGTTTTTT. Amino acids: CASSGHRGPNEKLFF.

The rearrangement links TRBV21-1 to TRBJ2-5. TRBV21-1 is a documented pseudogene. The CDR3 contains 14 residues. DNA for the CDR3: TGTGTCAGCAGCAAACCGGCTATCCAAGAGACCCAGTACTTC. This codes for CVSSKPAIQETQYF.

This chain links TRBV15 with TRBJ2-3, with TRBD2 matching 11 bases. Unmatched junction bases numbered 4, after V lost 2 bases and J lost 6 bases. This CDR3 comprises 15 residues. Germline CDR1 and CDR2: LNHNV and YYDKDF (reference sequence). CDR3 nucleotides: TGTGCCACCAGCAGACTAGCGGGAGGCGGTGATACGCAGTATTTT. As protein: CATSRLAGGGDTQYF.

This clonotype has just a few counts. The V and J genes are TRBV6-5 and TRBJ2-3; D gene ambiguous. V shed 8 bases and J shed 1 base, with 13 bases lying between them. Germline V gene sequence: CDR1 MNHEY, CDR2 SVGAGI. The CDR3 length is 14 residues. This CDR3 is CASSNWEGTDTQYF. CDR3 nucleotides: TGTGCCAGCTCGAACTGGGAAGGCACAGATACGCAGTATTTT.